The T cell receptor (beta chain) under discussion was sequenced for a study of spatial heterogeneity in lung cancer. Study conclusions and caveats: In tumors, expanded intratumoral alpha and beta TCR counts tracked mutation counts. Tumor T cells had an estimated coverage that came to approximately 6.3% for alpha chains and 13% for beta chains.

Of note for this clonotype: Its specificity is not known. This beta chain represents an off-target read in a library built for alpha chains; its size is of limited meaning.

Specified time point: sample taken at primary tumor resection. The donors were 55 to 80 patients with non-small cell lung cancer that was early-stage and untreated. No cells were sorted before sequencing. The whole RNA sequenced was extracted from tumor, nontumor lung or frozen PBMC. Via MiXCR, TCRdb re-called the 5' RACE reads, giving one row per CDR3 protein. In the table there are 3,000 to 4,000 distinct CDR3 sequences, 14% to 15% of which are singletons. This receptor was identified in a female donor with early-stage non-small cell lung cancer. The input for sequencing was lung tumor tissue, taken at surgery.

CDR3 bases: TGCGCCAGCAGCCAAGTTCCAGCGGGGGGGCCATTGAATGAGCAGTTCTTC. This gives the protein CASSQVPAGGPLNEQFF. The rearrangement links TRBV4-3 to TRBJ2-1, with TRBD2 identical over 10 bases. The ends lost 1 base at V and 7 bases at J; junction bases unmatched: 10. The length of the CDR3 is 17 residues. CDR1 and CDR2 (germline): LGHNA, YSLEER.